The TCR beta chain under discussion was sequenced for a study of cytomegalovirus exposure and HLA in healthy donors. Study findings and constraints: In vitro testing confirmed a few CMV-associated chains as specific for CMV antigens. Later, an analysis found that TCR clusters from the first cohort tended to co-occur in the 120 or so validation repertoires.

Some clones are missing from TCRdb's copy, which holds only in-frame ones; the method was immunoSEQ multiplex PCR. The sample lists over 120,000 clones, 70% to 90% occurring once. CDR3 length equals 14 residues. The germline V gene encodes CDR1 SGHRS and CDR2 YFSETQ. V lost 4 bases to trimming and J lost 0 bases, with 7 bases between them. The donors were part of the roughly 130-subject validation cohort, which stood apart from the approximately 700-subject first cohort. Concerning this clone: Its antigen remains unidentified.

The sequencing input was PBMCs. This chain joins TRBV5-1 and TRBJ1-4; no firm D call. This TCR was recovered from a woman aged 25-40 years in good health and CMV-seropositive. The CDR3 spells CASSGGATNEKLFF. In DNA, the CDR3 is TGCGCCAGCAGCGGCGGAGCAACTAATGAAAAACTGTTTTTT. Using reference TRBV5-1 and TRBJ1-4 for the parts outside the CDR3, the full variable domain is KAGVTQTPRYLIKTRGQQVTLSCSPISGHRSVSWYQQTPGQGLQFLFEYFSETQRNKGNFPGRFSGRQFSNSRSEMNVSTLELGDSALYLCASSGGATNEKLFFGSGTQLSVL.